This TCR beta chain was identified in a study of blood T cell repertoires in COVID-19. Study details: The samples span acute and convalescent COVID-19 from the United States, Italy and Spain. The analysed material was cDNA or gDNA that came from T cells, B-cell-depleted T cells, or PBMCs.

In the authors' workflow: Using reference gene primer amplification, nucleated cell counts were estimated. The data were produced by immunoSEQ multiplex PCR, yet TCRdb's version contains in-frame clones alone and is incomplete. V and J calls and clone size come straight from that table; D and trimming were deduced from the DNA. The sample lists some 150,000 clones, 80% occurring once. This clonotype was obtained from a man in his 60s with acute or convalescent COVID-19. Sequences were obtained from peripheral blood.

CDR3 in amino acids: CASSTARTGDHQPQHF. CDR3 sequence (DNA): TGTGCCAGCAGCACAGCCCGGACAGGGGATCATCAGCCCCAGCATTTT. This chain links TRBV5-6 with TRBJ1-5; 9 bases fit TRBD1. Looked up from germline, CDR1 is SGHDT and CDR2 is YYEEEE. The CDR3 totals 16 residues. V lost 4 bases to trimming and J lost 5 bases; unmatched junction nucleotides: 10. Together with reference TRBV5-6 and TRBJ1-5, the CDR3 gives the full variable domain: DAGVTQSPTHLIKTRGQQVTLRCSPKSGHDTVSWYQQALGQGPQFIFQYYEEEERQRGNFPDRFSGHQFPNYSSELNVNALLLGDSALYLCASSTARTGDHQPQHFGDGTRLSIL.